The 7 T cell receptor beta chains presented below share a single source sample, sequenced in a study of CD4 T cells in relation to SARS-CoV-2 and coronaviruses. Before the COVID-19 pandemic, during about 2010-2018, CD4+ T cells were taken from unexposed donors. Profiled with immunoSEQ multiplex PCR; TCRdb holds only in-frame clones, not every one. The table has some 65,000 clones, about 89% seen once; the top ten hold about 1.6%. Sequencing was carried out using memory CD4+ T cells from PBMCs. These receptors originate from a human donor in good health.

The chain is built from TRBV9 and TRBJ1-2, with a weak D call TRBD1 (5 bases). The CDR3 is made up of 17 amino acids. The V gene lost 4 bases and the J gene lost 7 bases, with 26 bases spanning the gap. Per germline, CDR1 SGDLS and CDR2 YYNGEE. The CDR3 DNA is TGTGCCAGCAGCACTCTCCGAGTGGACACAGGTTTGGGTGGCTACACCTTC. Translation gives CASSTLRVDTGLGGYTF.

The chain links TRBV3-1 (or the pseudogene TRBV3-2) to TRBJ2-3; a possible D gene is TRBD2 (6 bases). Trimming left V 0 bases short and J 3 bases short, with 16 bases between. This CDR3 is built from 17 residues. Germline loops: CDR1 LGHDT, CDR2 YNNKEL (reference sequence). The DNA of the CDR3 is TGTGCCAGCAGCCAAGATGTCGGCGGGGCCTTTACAGATACGCAGTATTTT. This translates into CASSQDVGGAFTDTQYF.

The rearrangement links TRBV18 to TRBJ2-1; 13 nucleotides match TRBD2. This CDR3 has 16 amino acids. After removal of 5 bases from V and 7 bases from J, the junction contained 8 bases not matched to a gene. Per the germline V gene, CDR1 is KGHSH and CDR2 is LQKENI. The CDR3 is CASSRPGLAGMNEQFF. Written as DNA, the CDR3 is TGTGCCAGCTCAAGACCGGGACTAGCGGGAATGAATGAGCAGTTCTTC.

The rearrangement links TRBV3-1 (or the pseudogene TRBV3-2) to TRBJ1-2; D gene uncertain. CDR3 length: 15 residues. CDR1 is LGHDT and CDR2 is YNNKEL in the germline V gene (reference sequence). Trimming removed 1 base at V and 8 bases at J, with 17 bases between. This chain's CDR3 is CASSQGANAGRGYTF. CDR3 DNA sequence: TGTGCCAGCAGCCAAGGGGCTAACGCCGGAAGAGGCTACACCTTC.

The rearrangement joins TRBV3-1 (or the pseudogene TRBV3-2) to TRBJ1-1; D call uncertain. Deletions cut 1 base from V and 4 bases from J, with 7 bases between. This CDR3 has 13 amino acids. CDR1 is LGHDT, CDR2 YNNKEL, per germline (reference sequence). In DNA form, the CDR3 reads TGTGCCAGCAGCCAAGGACGGCCCACTGAAGCTTTCTTT. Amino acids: CASSQGRPTEAFF.

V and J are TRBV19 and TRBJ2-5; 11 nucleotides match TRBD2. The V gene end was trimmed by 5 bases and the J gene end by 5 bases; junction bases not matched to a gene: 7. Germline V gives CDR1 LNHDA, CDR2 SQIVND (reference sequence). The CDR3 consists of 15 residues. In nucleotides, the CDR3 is TGTGCCAGTAGTGGGGTAGCGGGGGGGCGCGAGACCCAGTACTTC. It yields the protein CASSGVAGGRETQYF.

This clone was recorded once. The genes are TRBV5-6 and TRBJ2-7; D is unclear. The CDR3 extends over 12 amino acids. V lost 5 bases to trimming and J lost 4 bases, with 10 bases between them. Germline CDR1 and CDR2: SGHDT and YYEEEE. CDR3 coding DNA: TGTGCCAGCAGTACCGGCCCGTACGAGCAGTACTTC. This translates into CASSTGPYEQYF.